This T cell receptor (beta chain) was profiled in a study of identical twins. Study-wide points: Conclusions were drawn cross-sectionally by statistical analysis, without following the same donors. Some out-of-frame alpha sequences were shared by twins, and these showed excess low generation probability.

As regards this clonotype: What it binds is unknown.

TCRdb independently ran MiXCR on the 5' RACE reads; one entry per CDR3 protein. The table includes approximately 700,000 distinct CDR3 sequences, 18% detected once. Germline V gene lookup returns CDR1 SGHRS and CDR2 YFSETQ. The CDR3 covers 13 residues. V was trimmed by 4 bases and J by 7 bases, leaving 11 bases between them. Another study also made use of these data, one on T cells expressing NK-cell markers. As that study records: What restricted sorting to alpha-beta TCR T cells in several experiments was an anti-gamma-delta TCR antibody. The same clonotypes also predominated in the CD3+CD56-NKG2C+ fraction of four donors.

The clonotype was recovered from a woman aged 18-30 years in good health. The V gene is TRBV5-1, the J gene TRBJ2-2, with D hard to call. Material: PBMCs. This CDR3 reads CASSPRSGGELFF. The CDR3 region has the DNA TGCGCCAGCAGCCCGAGATCAGGCGGGGAGCTGTTTTTT.